This T cell receptor (beta chain) was found in a study of cytotoxic CD8 clonotypes in ibrutinib-treated CLL. Study-level information: Roughly 24 partial and 2 complete responses; at median 68 months, approximately 15 remitted, roughly 12 progressed. Response sampling came at median roughly 12 months of treatment, ranging roughly 6 to 36 months.

TCRdb's copy holds only in-frame clones and misses some; the assay was immunoSEQ multiplex PCR. This sample yields about 130,000 clones, of which about four fifths are seen a single time; 9.5% to 15% belongs to the top ten. Looked up from germline, CDR1 is SGHRS and CDR2 is YFSETQ. Trimming cost V 7 bases and J 5 bases, with 10 bases left between them. The CDR3 contains 12 residues. The sample holds a few counts of this clone. Antigen unknown. Overall study findings and caveats: Clonality increased at ibrutinib response, then returned toward baseline at progression.

The sequencing here drew on PBMCs, taken after 12 months of ibrutinib treatment. The TCR was taken from a human donor with chronic lymphocytic leukemia. The chain uses TRBV5-1 and TRBJ2-1, with a possible D match to TRBD2 (5 bases). The CDR3 spells CASGSWDNEQFF. CDR3 bases: TGCGCCAGCGGGAGTTGGGACAATGAGCAGTTCTTC.